This TCR beta chain stems from a study of T cells in Graves' hyperthyroidism and ophthalmopathy (dated by TCRdb to about 2019). For context, the study as a whole: Peripheral blood was sampled at the time of initial diagnosis, prior to any treatment. TCR V-J signatures able to tell the groups apart were searched for in a discovery cohort of about a hundred patients, of whom more than 40 had Graves' ophthalmopathy and under 65 had stable Graves' hyperthyroidism. Prospective prediction of ophthalmopathy was tested in an independent validation cohort consisting of some 19 hyperthyroidism patients and some 17 patients who later progressed to ophthalmopathy. The roughly 94 discovery patients were randomly divided into training and test sets at a 7:3 ratio. In roughly six Graves' hyperthyroidism patients, the study also compared T-cell repertoires from thyroid tissue with T-cell repertoires from blood. After sampling, hyperthyroidism patients received methimazole starting at 30 mg daily, and ophthalmopathy patients received high-dose intravenous methylprednisolone. TCR Vbeta CDR3 sequencing of some 140 peripheral blood samples (about 45 ophthalmopathy, 75 hyperthyroidism and roughly 17 progressor patients) is reported in the paper.

In the case of this clonotype: Its antigen is not yet known. Qualities for individual bases were not recorded, and no much larger clone is one base off.

Beyond this particular receptor, the publication reports: In validation, the model predicted progression to ophthalmopathy a median of roughly 6.2 months before onset, with about 71% sensitivity and 72.22% specificity. A model built on a 13 V-J signature distinguished ophthalmopathy from stable hyperthyroidism, reaching about 88% sensitivity and around 82% specificity in cross-validation and 80%/75% in testing. Blood samples also contained most of the expanded thyroid clonotypes (frequency above 0.001), which suggests that blood repertoires may reflect thyroid immune responses. No statistical method was used to fix the sample size in advance, and group allocation was not hidden from the investigators.

The V end gives up 5 bases and the J end 10 bases, leaving 13 bases in the junction not matched to a gene. The CDR3 sequence holds 15 residues, the cysteine and phenylalanine included. CDR3 DNA is the only sequence kept; it has 45 bases, read in frame from the first base. Based on the germline V gene (reference sequence), the CDR1 and CDR2 sequences are PRHDT and FYEKMQ. The TCR beta CDR3 regions were amplified from RNA transcripts. For the first round of RT-PCR on the TCR CDR3, the HTBI primer set was used together with the Qiagen OneStep RT-PCR kit. The libraries were constructed in a second round of multiplex PCR and then size-selected and purified. Paired-end sequencing of the libraries was performed with 100 bp reads on an Illumina HiSeq2000. The paper's processing steps were these. SOAPnuke was used to process the raw data, with reads discarded if the reads contained adapters or uncalled bases, had a mean Phred below 15, or lacked an exact constant-primer or identifier match. High-quality paired reads were merged with COPE v1.2.5, and unique nucleotide sequences were defined as clonotypes. MiTCR v1.1 was used to align the clonotypes against IMGT TRBV, TRBD and TRBJ reference segments. Analysis was restricted to V-J combinations with a frequency above 0.0001, which covered about 99% of repertoires. The TCS score was defined as the ratio of F50 (clonal expansion) to E x V (chaos), calculated using BLOSUM62-based TCRdist between CDR3 peptides within each V-J. Welch's t-statistics and random forest reduced 500 to 650 V-J features to about 12, which were used in a naive Bayes classifier (R e1071). TCRdb cleaned the public reads at Q25 with fastp, built clones with MiXCR and kept in-frame beta chains. Rows are unified per CDR3 protein, each entry keeping the most common DNA and genes. For this entry, the V and J calls and clone size follow TCRdb and not the study's own pipeline. The sample data list 300,000 to 450,000 distinct CDR3 sequences, and about 14% of these were observed just once. Of the sample, 9.5% to 12% is held by the ten largest clones.

Stable Graves' hyperthyroidism was defined as no progression to ophthalmopathy during 18 months of follow-up. Hyperthyroidism patients were newly diagnosed, with disease duration under 2 months, and aged 18 to 65 years. The study excluded patients with uncontrolled infections, other autoimmune diseases, pregnancy or lactation. Diagnoses were based on clinical symptoms, serum thyroxine and TRAb, thyroid ultrasound and orbital computed tomography. PBMCs were separated from 7.5 to 10 ml of fresh peripheral blood using Ficoll-Paque density gradient centrifugation. Trizol reagent was used to extract total RNA, and RNA quality was then checked on an Agilent 2100 Bioanalyzer.

The origin of this receptor is a woman aged 55-70 years with Graves' hyperthyroidism. Recombination connected TRBV13 to TRBJ2-4; TRBD1 fits 8 bases in the junction. Sequencing used blood. The DNA sequence is given as TGTGCCAGCAGCCCCGGGACAGGCTTACCCGGTATTCAGTACTTC. Its amino acids are CASSPGTGLPGIQYF.